The 15 T cell receptor beta chains below come from one sample, sequenced in a study of OX40 agonist ivuxolimab in advanced cancers. Clones were sequenced by immunoSEQ multiplex PCR, and TCRdb holds only the in-frame ones, with some missing. The repertoire holds 60,000 to 90,000 clones, with 70% to 90% as singletons. Material: CD4+ or CD8+ T cells sorted from blood, obtained in a trial of the OX40 agonist ivuxolimab. These receptors originate from an adult with an advanced solid tumor such as melanoma, head and neck, liver or kidney cancer.

The chain recombines TRBV12-5 with TRBJ1-2, with D unresolved. CDR3 size: 14 residues. Trimming shortened V by 1 base and J by 8 bases, and 14 bases separated the two germline ends. CDR1 and CDR2 (germline): LGHNT, FRNRAP. Written as DNA, the CDR3 is TGTGCTAGTGGTTTGGGCCCGCAGAGTGCGGGCTACACCTTC. Its protein product is CASGLGPQSAGYTF. The full variable domain, in which reference TRBV12-5 and TRBJ1-2 provide the parts outside the CDR3, is DARVTQTPRHKVTEMGQEVTMRCQPILGHNTVFWYRQTMMQGLELLAYFRNRAPLDDSGMPKDRFSAEMPDATLATLKIQPSEPRDSAVYFCASGLGPQSAGYTFGSGTRLTVV.

V and J are TRBV15 and TRBJ1-4; 7 positions agree with TRBD1. The CDR3 loop spans 16 amino acids. V trimming: 3 bases; J trimming: 0 bases; junction bases outside the gene matches: 4. Germline CDR1 and CDR2: LNHNV and YYDKDF (reference sequence). The CDR3 bases are TGTGCCACCAGCAGGGTCAGGGGGGCAACTAATGAAAAACTGTTTTTT. This gives the protein CATSRVRGATNEKLFF.

The chain is built from TRBV12-1 and TRBJ2-7; the DNA was not compared with TRBD2, the D call given in the table. TRBV12-1 is a known pseudogene. The length of the CDR3 is 13 residues. CDR3 in DNA: TGTGCCAGCGGGGGACTAGCGGGACACGAGCAGTACTTC. Translated, it gives CASGGLAGHEQYF.

The chain recombines TRBV10-3 with TRBJ1-1; tentatively, D is TRBD1 (5 bases). V shed 4 bases and J shed 3 bases, with 12 bases lying between them. CDR1 is ENHRY, CDR2 SYGVKD, per germline. The CDR3 runs 14 residues. The CDR3 nucleotides are TGTGCCATCAGTGGGGACCACCGGCACACTGAAGCTTTCTTT. This codes for CAISGDHRHTEAFF.

The rearrangement joins TRBV21-1 to TRBJ2-1; no check of the table's D call, TRBD2, against the DNA was made. TRBV21-1 is a documented pseudogene. This CDR3 is built from 15 residues. CDR3 loop: CASSTRLAGGLEQFF. The CDR3 nucleotides are TGTGCCAGCAGCACCCGACTAGCGGGAGGGCTCGAGCAGTTCTTC.

This clone was counted once. The chain recombines TRBV5-1 with TRBJ2-3; 11 bases are a match to TRBD2. The ends lost 2 bases at V and 2 bases at J; junction bases unmatched: 4. The CDR3 spans 16 residues. Germline CDR1 reads SGHRS; CDR2 reads YFSETQ. For the CDR3, the DNA is TGCGCCAGCAGCTTATCGACTAGCGGGAACACAGATACGCAGTATTTT. Its protein product is CASSLSTSGNTDTQYF.

The V gene is TRBV6-5, the J gene TRBJ1-3, with D possibly TRBD1 on 6 matching bases. Trimming shortened V by 8 bases and J by 4 bases, and 18 bases separated the two germline ends. This CDR3 is 15 amino acids long. Germline CDR1 MNHEY, CDR2 SVGAGI. CDR3 amino acids: CASARGATMGNTIYF. CDR3 bases: TGTGCCAGCGCCCGGGGGGCCACTATGGGAAACACCATATATTTT.

This rearrangement joins TRBV7-2 to TRBJ2-7, with D maybe TRBD1 (8 bases). The CDR3 runs to 15 residues. Trimming left V 5 bases short and J 3 bases short, with 17 bases between. Germline-derived CDR1 and CDR2 are SGHTA and FQGNSA. CDR3 sequence reads: CASSMGGTGYYEQYF. CDR3 sequence (DNA): TGTGCCAGCAGCATGGGGGGGACAGGCTACTACGAGCAGTACTTC.

This sequence joins TRBV19 and TRBJ1-1; 9 bases align to TRBD1. The J segment lost 4 bases and the V segment lost 4 bases, leaving 7 bases of the junction unmatched. The CDR3 runs 15 residues. The germline CDR1 and CDR2 sequences are LNHDA and SQIVND (reference sequence). The CDR3 DNA follows: TGTGCCAGTAGTAACCGGGGGACAGGGACCACTGAAGCTTTCTTT. Its protein is CASSNRGTGTTEAFF.

The V call is TRBV25-1, the J call TRBJ2-5; 10 positions match TRBD1. Trimming removed 0 bases from V and 5 bases from J; junction bases left unmatched: 9. This CDR3 region has 17 residues. The germline CDR1 and CDR2 sequences are MGHDK and SYGVNS. The CDR3: CASSEYWGDRGVETQYF. CDR3 DNA sequence: TGTGCCAGCAGTGAATACTGGGGGGACAGGGGAGTTGAGACCCAGTACTTC.

CDR3 sequence reads: CASSRSGTGGEGTQYF. DNA of the CDR3: TGCGCCAGCAGCCGCTCCGGGACAGGGGGCGAAGGGACCCAGTACTTC. The gene calls are TRBV5-1 and TRBJ2-5, with 12 bases fitting TRBD1. This CDR3 has 16 amino acids. Germline lookup yields CDR1 SGHRS and CDR2 YFSETQ. J lost 7 bases, V lost 4 bases, and 11 bases had no gene match.

This rearrangement joins TRBV7-9 to TRBJ2-3; D is perhaps TRBD2 (5 bases). With 6 bases removed from V and 6 bases from J, the gap between germline ends came to 16 bases. CDR3 length equals 14 residues. The germline V gene has CDR1 SEHNR and CDR2 FQNEAQ (reference sequence). The CDR3 sequence is CASRPGFGGDTQYF. The CDR3 DNA reads TGTGCCAGCAGACCTGGTTTTGGCGGGGATACGCAGTATTTT.

This chain joins TRBV5-1 and TRBJ2-5; TRBD1 matches 8 bases. Germline trimming cut 2 bases from V and 5 bases from J; bases unmatched to any gene: 8. The CDR3 spans 15 residues. Germline CDR1 and CDR2: SGHRS and YFSETQ. CDR3 sequence: CASSFRGPSAETQYF. In nucleotides, the CDR3 is TGCGCCAGCAGCTTCAGGGGGCCCAGTGCCGAGACCCAGTACTTC.

V gene TRBV6-5 combines with J gene TRBJ2-3; D ambiguous. Germline V CDR1 and CDR2: MNHEY, SVGAGI. The CDR3 spans 13 residues. Trimming stripped 4 bases from V and 1 base from J, with 6 bases between. The CDR3 protein is CASSSLGTDTQYF. The CDR3 DNA sequence: TGTGCCAGCAGTTCTCTCGGCACAGATACGCAGTATTTT.

CDR3 bases: TGTGCCAGCAGCATAGACATAGGCTACGAGCAGTACTTC. It yields the protein CASSIDIGYEQYF. This rearrangement joins TRBV5-8 to TRBJ2-7, with D uncertain. Trimming took off 4 bases at V and 3 bases at J, with 11 bases between the two ends. The CDR3 extends over 13 amino acids. Germline CDR1 SGHTS, CDR2 YDEGEE. The full variable domain, with the rest looked up from reference TRBV5-8 and TRBJ2-7, is EAGVTQSPTHLIKTRGQQATLRCSPISGHTSVYWYQQALGLGLQFLLWYDEGEERNRGNFPPRFSGRQFPNYSSELNVNALELEDSALYLCASSIDIGYEQYFGPGTRLTVT.